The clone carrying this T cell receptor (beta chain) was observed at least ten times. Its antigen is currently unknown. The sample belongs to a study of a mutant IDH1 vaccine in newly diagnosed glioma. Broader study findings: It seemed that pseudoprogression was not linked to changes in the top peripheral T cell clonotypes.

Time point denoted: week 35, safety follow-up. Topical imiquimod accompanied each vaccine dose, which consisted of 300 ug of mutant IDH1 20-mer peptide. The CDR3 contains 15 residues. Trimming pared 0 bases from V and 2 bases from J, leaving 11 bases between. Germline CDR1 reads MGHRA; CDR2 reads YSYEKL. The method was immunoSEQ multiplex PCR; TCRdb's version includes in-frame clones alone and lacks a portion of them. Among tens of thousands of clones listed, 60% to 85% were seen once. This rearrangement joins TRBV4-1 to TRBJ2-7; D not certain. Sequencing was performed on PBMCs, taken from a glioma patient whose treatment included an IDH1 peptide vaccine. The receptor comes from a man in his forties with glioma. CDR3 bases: TGCGCCAGCAGCCAAGACCCAGACCCCGCCTACGAGCAGTACTTC. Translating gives CASSQDPDPAYEQYF.